A selection of T cell receptor beta chains follows, all from one sample in a study of early T cells in non-severe SARS-CoV-2 infection. TCRdb passed the 5' RACE reads through MiXCR, listing each CDR3 protein once. The profile shows 50,000 to 80,000 distinct CDR3 sequences, around 4.6% of them singletons. The specimen was whole blood. These receptors originate from an adult who was a healthcare worker with PCR-confirmed SARS-CoV-2 infection or an uninfected control (not recorded which). Both conserved end residues are part of each CDR3. D genes are given only for firm matches. Some rows mark clone size as missing; the rest say once, few, many or name a class of expanded clone.

CDR3 length	D gene	V gene	clone size	J gene	CDR3 protein
15	TRBD2	TRBV27	many	TRBJ2-1	CASRLAGGPPYEQFF
13	.	TRBV14	many	TRBJ2-7	CASSRTFTYEQYF
16	TRBD1	TRBV11-2	many	TRBJ2-7	CASSRAPGQGTYEQYF
14	.	TRBV6-1	many	TRBJ1-4	CASNLSGGGEKLFF
14	.	TRBV6-6	.	TRBJ1-1	CASGIHRENTEAFF
13	.	TRBV5-1	many	TRBJ2-2	CASSLGRTGELFF
17	TRBD1	TRBV5-4	many	TRBJ2-3	CASSPRTGLSTADTQYF
14	.	TRBV14	few	TRBJ2-1	CASSQRGRFDEQFF
12	.	TRBV5-5	many	TRBJ2-3	CASSSSLDTQYF
15	.	TRBV6-2/TRBV6-3	.	TRBJ1-1	CASPTGEGRNTEAFF
16	.	TRBV3-1	many	TRBJ2-6	CASSQRRDVGANVLTF
13	.	TRBV29-1	many	TRBJ1-2	CSVEGGYLYGYTF
17	TRBD1	TRBV5-1	.	TRBJ1-4	CASSSTTGTATNEKLFF
16	.	TRBV4-1	many	TRBJ2-7	CASSQAALSILYEQYF
14	.	TRBV19	many	TRBJ2-4	CASSTRYRENIQYF
14	.	TRBV20-1	many	TRBJ1-2	CSAALGGERDGYTF
16	.	TRBV6-6	many	TRBJ2-3	CASSPGTPIDTDTQYF
16	.	TRBV10-3	few	TRBJ2-3	CAISEGTGAGRDTQYF
14	TRBD2	TRBV14	.	TRBJ2-3	CASSRGLAYDTQYF
17	.	TRBV20-1	few	TRBJ2-3	CSARPRDFQLSTDTQYF
14	.	TRBV6-5	many	TRBJ1-3	CASSPRVSGNTIYF
14	TRBD2	TRBV29-1	.	TRBJ2-3	CSVNSGREGRVQYF
15	TRBD1	TRBV18	.	TRBJ1-5	CASSPGQDSNQPQHF
15	TRBD1	TRBV27	many	TRBJ1-2	CASSKTPRTGEGYTF
14	TRBD2	TRBV4-2	.	TRBJ2-7	CASSPAGGTYEQYF
13	.	TRBV5-4	few	TRBJ2-5	CASSDSIQETQYF
16	TRBD1	TRBV6-5	many	TRBJ2-2	CASSYSVGTAGGELFF
13	.	TRBV20-1	few	TRBJ1-3	CSGRGVEVNTIYF
13	.	TRBV20-1	.	TRBJ1-1	CSARVPSGTEAFF
15	.	TRBV7-2	few	TRBJ2-3	CASSSVLEATDTQYF
17	TRBD2	TRBV20-1	few	TRBJ2-1	CSARATSDPSSYNEQFF
14	.	TRBV7-9	many	TRBJ2-3	CASSWGVGTDTQYF
14	.	TRBV2	many	TRBJ1-4	CASIPGQNNEKLFF
14	TRBD1	TRBV7-2	many	TRBJ2-3	CASSLIQGEDTQYF
13	.	TRBV2	few	TRBJ1-2	CASSEEGIYGYTF